The rows below give T cell receptor beta chains drawn from one sample of a study of shared clonotypes between healthy human individuals. Data came from immunoSEQ multiplex PCR; TCRdb stores just in-frame clones and leaves some out. This table holds nearly 2 million clones, about 95% found once. The material sequenced was naive CD8+ T cells sorted from blood. The source of these receptors is a man aged 18 to 35 in good health. The CDR3 runs from the conserved cysteine through the conserved F or W. A D gene is named only where the DNA matches it firmly. Rows may omit the clone size; those that give it use once, few, many or a size class.

j_call v_call clone_size d_call cdr3_nt cdr3_aa
TRBJ2-5 TRBV4-1 - - TGCGCCAGCAGCCAAGATCCAGGGGTGGGAGAGACCCAGTACTTC CASSQDPGVGETQYF
TRBJ1-2 TRBV5-6 - - TGTGCCAGCAGCTTGGGACGGGTGGACGGCTACACCTTC CASSLGRVDGYTF
TRBJ2-5 TRBV5-1 - - TGCGCCGACTCTGACCGGGACTCGAGGGCCCAGTACTTC CADSDRDSRAQYF
TRBJ2-2 TRBV30 few - TGTGCCTGGAGTGTACAAGGGAACACCGGGGAGCTGTTTTTT CAWSVQGNTGELFF
TRBJ2-7 TRBV5-1 - - TGCGCCAGCAGCAACAGCTACGAGCAGTACTTC CASSNSYEQYF
TRBJ2-1 TRBV27 once TRBD1 TGTGCCAGCAGTGAGGACAGGGGCAATGAGCAGTTCTTC CASSEDRGNEQFF
TRBJ1-6 TRBV5-8 few TRBD1 TGTGCCAGCAGCTTTGGACAGGGGTATAATTCACCCCTCCACTTT CASSFGQGYNSPLHF
TRBJ2-7 TRBV6-5 - - TGTGCCAGCACCTTCCGTTTGGGGGGAAGCTACGAGCAGTACTTC CASTFRLGGSYEQYF
TRBJ1-5 TRBV19 - - TGTGCCAGTAGGCCATCGTTGACGGCCATATATCAGCCCCAGCATTTT CASRPSLTAIYQPQHF
TRBJ2-7 TRBV27 - - TGTGCCAGCAGTTTGGACGGTGTGTACGAGCAGTACTTC CASSLDGVYEQYF
TRBJ1-2 TRBV27 - TRBD1 TGTGCCAGCAGTTCACAGGGGGCGGATGGCTACACCTTC CASSSQGADGYTF
TRBJ2-7 TRBV6-1 - TRBD1 TGTGCCAGCAGTGGGTTTGGGACAGCTCTTAGCCCGAGTCCCTACGAGCAGTACTTC CASSGFGTALSPSPYEQYF
TRBJ2-7 TRBV29-1 - - TGCAGCGTTACAGGGGCCGGGGGCTCCTACGAGCAGTACTTC CSVTGAGGSYEQYF
TRBJ2-3 TRBV5-4 - TRBD2 TGTGCCAGCAGCTTGACGCTAGCGGGATTGGCACCAGATACGCAGTATTTT CASSLTLAGLAPDTQYF
TRBJ1-2 TRBV19 - TRBD1 TGTGCCAGTAGCGCCTTTGGGACAGGGGAGGGCTACACCTTC CASSAFGTGEGYTF
TRBJ2-5 TRBV4-1 once - TGCGCCAGCAGCCAAGCCCCCCTGGGGGGCGAGACCCAGTACTTC CASSQAPLGGETQYF
TRBJ1-2 TRBV6-1 - - TGTGCCAGCAGCGCCCTACTTAACCACTTC CASSALLNHF
TRBJ2-7 TRBV19 - - TGTGCCAGTAGTATTGGAGTCGGGGGAAACAGCGACGAGCAGTACTTC CASSIGVGGNSDEQYF
TRBJ2-7 TRBV27 - TRBD1 TGTGCCAGCAGTCCTGGGACAGGTGAAGGTTGGATTTTCTACGAGCAGTACTTC CASSPGTGEGWIFYEQYF
TRBJ2-3 TRBV4-2 - TRBD2 TGTGCCAGCAGCCCGGAGTCAGCGGGAGGGGATACGCAGTATTTT CASSPESAGGDTQYF
TRBJ2-1 TRBV4-3 - - TGCGCCAGCAGCCAAGATAGGTTCTCCTACAATGAGCAGTTCTTC CASSQDRFSYNEQFF
TRBJ2-1 TRBV28 - - TGTGCCAGCAGTTTTAGGCTAGACAATGAGCAGTTCTTC CASSFRLDNEQFF
TRBJ2-3 TRBV19 - - TGTGCCAGTAGTGTCCTTAGCACAGATACGCAGTATTTT CASSVLSTDTQYF
TRBJ1-1 TRBV4-1 - - TGCGCCAGCAGCCAAGATGGATTCATGAACACTGAAGCTTTCTTT CASSQDGFMNTEAFF
TRBJ2-3 TRBV2 - TRBD2 TGTGCCAGCAGCCTCGGACTAGCGGGAGGCACAGATACGCAGTATTTT CASSLGLAGGTDTQYF
TRBJ2-1 TRBV11-2 - - TGTGCCAGCAGCTTCTATGGAGGAAGAGACCTGGAGCAGTTCTTC CASSFYGGRDLEQFF
TRBJ2-7 TRBV5-4 - TRBD2 TGTGCCAGCAGCTCTCGGACTAGCGGCCTCTTATACGAGCAGTACTTC CASSSRTSGLLYEQYF
TRBJ2-7 TRBV7-9 - TRBD1 TGTGCCAGCAGCTCGACCGGGACAGGGGTTTTAGAGCAGTACTTC CASSSTGTGVLEQYF
TRBJ1-1 TRBV6-5 - - TGTGCCAGCAGTTACGAAGCTAGTAACACTGAAGCTTTCTTT CASSYEASNTEAFF
TRBJ2-5 TRBV4-1 - - TGCGCCAGCAGCTACAGCGGAGTTCAAGAGACCCAGTACTTC CASSYSGVQETQYF
TRBJ2-3 TRBV6-5 - TRBD2 TGTGCCAGCAGTTACGGGCTAGCGGGGGCCACAGATACGCAGTATTTT CASSYGLAGATDTQYF
TRBJ2-1 TRBV4-1 - - TGCGCCAGCAGTGGGGGCGGAGCCTCCTACAATGAGCAGTTCTTC CASSGGGASYNEQFF
TRBJ1-1 TRBV4-3 - - TGCGCCAGCAGCCAAGATCGGATCATGAACACTGAAGCTTTCTTT CASSQDRIMNTEAFF
TRBJ2-5 TRBV7-9 - - TGTGCCAGCAGCGGGGCAGCACAAGAGACCCAGTACTTC CASSGAAQETQYF
TRBJ2-1 TRBV10-1 - TRBD2 TGCGCCAGCAGTGGATCTATAGCGGGAGAGACGGGGCTGCAGTTCTTC CASSGSIAGETGLQFF
TRBJ2-7 TRBV10-2 few - TGCGCCAGCAGTGAACCAGATGGCGAGCAGTACTTC CASSEPDGEQYF
TRBJ1-1 TRBV7-2 - - TGTGCCAGCAGCTTCCCAAGCGGTACTGAAGCTTTCTTT CASSFPSGTEAFF
TRBJ1-2 TRBV6-5 - - TGTGCCAGCAGTTACCACCAATCGGATGGCTACACCTTC CASSYHQSDGYTF
TRBJ2-1 TRBV25-1 - - TGTGCCAGCGGACGACTGAGGAGCTCCTACAATGAGCAGTTCTTC CASGRLRSSYNEQFF
TRBJ2-1 TRBV2 once TRBD2 TGTGCCAGCTTGTCCGGGACTAGCGGTAGTTCCTACAATGAGCAGTTCTTC CASLSGTSGSSYNEQFF
TRBJ1-1 TRBV25-1 - - TGTGCCAGCAGTGATCAGACAGGGAACACTGAAGCTTTCTTT CASSDQTGNTEAFF